The present T cell receptor (beta chain) was sequenced within a study of blood T cells in healthy people across ages. Study as a whole: About one barcoded beta molecule was captured per two T cells (by template switching).

V shed 5 bases and J 1 base; nucleotides not matched to a gene: 6. CDR1 and CDR2 from the germline V gene are MNHEY and SVGEGT. The CDR3 runs 15 residues. Alongside a J-beta primer mix, a sample-barcoded 5' primer served in a second PCR lasting about 6 to 11 cycles. Samples each returned at least 2.5 million CDR3-containing paired-end reads. TCRdb re-derived calls from the 5' RACE reads in MiXCR, one entry per CDR3 protein. The profile shows about 970,000 distinct CDR3 sequences, roughly 50% of them singletons. The chain uses TRBV6-2 or TRBV6-3 and TRBJ1-1; 8 positions agree with TRBD1. The sequence derives from an older woman in good health. Sequenced material: blood. Here the CDR3 reads CASSDGGQANTEAFF. In DNA form, the CDR3 reads TGTGCCAGCAGTGACGGGGGACAGGCGAACACTGAAGCTTTCTTT.